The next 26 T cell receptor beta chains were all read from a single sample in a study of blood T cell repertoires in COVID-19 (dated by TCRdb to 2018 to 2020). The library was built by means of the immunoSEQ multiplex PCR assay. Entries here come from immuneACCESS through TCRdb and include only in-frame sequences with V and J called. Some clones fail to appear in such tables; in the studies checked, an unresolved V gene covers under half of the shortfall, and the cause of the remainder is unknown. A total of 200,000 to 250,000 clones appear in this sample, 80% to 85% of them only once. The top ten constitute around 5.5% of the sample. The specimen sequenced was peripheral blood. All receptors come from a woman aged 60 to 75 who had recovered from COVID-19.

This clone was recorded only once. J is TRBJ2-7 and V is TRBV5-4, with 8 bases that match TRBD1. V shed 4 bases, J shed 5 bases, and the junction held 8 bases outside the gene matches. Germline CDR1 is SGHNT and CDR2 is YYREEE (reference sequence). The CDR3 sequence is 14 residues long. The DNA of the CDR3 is TGTGCCAGCAGCAAAAGACAGGGGAGCCACGAGCAGTACTTC. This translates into CASSKRQGSHEQYF.

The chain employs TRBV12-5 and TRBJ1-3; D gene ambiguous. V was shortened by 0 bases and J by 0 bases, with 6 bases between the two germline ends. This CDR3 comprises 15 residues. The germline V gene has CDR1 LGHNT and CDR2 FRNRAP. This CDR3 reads CASGLVSGSGNTIYF. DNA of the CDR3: TGTGCTAGTGGTTTGGTCAGCGGCTCTGGAAACACCATATATTTT.

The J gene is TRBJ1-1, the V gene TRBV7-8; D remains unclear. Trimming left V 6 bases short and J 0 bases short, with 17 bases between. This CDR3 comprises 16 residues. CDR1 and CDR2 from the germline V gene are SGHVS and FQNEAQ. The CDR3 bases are TGTGCCAGCAGGACCCTTTTCAGAGGGATGAACACTGAAGCTTTCTTT. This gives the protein CASRTLFRGMNTEAFF.

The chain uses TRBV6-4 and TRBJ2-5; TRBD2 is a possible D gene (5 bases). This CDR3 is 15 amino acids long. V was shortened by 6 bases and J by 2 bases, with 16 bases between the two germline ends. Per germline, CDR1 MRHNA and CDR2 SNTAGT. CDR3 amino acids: CASRADKRGQETQYF. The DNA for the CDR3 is TGTGCCAGCAGGGCCGACAAGAGAGGGCAAGAGACCCAGTACTTC.

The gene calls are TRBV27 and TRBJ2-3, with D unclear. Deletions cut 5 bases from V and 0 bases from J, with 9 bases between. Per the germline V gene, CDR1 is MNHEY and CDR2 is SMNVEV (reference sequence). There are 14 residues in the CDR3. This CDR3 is CASSPHASTDTQYF. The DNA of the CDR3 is TGTGCCAGCAGTCCCCACGCGAGCACAGATACGCAGTATTTT.

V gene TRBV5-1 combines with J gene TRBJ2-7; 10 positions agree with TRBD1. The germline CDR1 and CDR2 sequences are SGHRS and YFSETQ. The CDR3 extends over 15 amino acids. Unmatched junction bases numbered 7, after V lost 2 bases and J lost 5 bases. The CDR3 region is CASSLGTGEGHEQYF. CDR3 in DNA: TGCGCCAGCAGCTTAGGGACAGGGGAGGGCCACGAGCAGTACTTC.

CDR3 in amino acids: CASSSDRVGTEAFF. In nucleotides, the CDR3 is TGTGCCAGCAGCTCCGACAGGGTCGGAACTGAAGCTTTCTTT. The chain recombines TRBV7-3 with TRBJ1-1; 7 nucleotides align to TRBD1. The V gene's germline CDR1 is SGHTA and CDR2 FQGTGA. CDR3 length equals 14 residues. The junction had 7 bases not matched to a gene; V was cut back by 4 bases and J by 5 bases.

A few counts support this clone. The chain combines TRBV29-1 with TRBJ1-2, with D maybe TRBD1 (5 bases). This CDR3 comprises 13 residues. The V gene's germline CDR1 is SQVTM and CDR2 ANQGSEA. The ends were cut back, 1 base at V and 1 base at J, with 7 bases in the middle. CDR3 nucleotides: TGCAGCGTTGAAGTAGGGGATAACTATGGCTACACCTTC. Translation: CSVEVGDNYGYTF.

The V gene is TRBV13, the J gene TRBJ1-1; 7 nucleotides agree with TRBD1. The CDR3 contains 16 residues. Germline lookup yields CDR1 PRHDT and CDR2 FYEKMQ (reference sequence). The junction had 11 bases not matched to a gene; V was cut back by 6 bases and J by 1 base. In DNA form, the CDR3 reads TGTGCCAGCAGACCCTGGGACAGCCAGGCGAACACTGAAGCTTTCTTT. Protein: CASRPWDSQANTEAFF. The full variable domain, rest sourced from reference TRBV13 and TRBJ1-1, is AAGVIQSPRHLIKEKRETATLKCYPIPRHDTVYWYQQGPGQDPQFLISFYEKMQSDKGSIPDRFSAQQFSDYHSELNMSSLELGDSALYFCASRPWDSQANTEAFFGQGTRLTVV.

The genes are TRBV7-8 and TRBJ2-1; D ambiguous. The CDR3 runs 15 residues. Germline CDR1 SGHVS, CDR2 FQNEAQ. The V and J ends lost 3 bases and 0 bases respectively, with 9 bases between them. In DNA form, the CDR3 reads TGTGCCAGCAGCTTTGCTGAGAGCTCCTACAATGAGCAGTTCTTC. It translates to CASSFAESSYNEQFF.

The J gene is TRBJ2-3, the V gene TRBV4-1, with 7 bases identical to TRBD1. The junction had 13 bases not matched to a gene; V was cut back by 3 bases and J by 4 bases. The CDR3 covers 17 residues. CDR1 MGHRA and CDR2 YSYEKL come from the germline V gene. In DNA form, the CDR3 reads TGCGCCAGCAGCCAGGCGGCGGGCAGGGGGATTCCAGATACGCAGTATTTT. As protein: CASSQAAGRGIPDTQYF.

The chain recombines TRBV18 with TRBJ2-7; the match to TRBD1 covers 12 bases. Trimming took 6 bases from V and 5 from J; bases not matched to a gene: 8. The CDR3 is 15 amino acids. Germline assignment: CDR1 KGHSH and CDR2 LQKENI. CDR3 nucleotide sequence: TGTGCCAGCTCTTCAGGGACAGGGGGCAGAAACGAGCAGTACTTC. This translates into CASSSGTGGRNEQYF.

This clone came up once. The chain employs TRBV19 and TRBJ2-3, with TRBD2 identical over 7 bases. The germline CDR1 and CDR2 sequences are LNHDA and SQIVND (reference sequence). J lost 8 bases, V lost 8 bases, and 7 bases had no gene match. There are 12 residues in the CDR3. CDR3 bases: TGTGCCAGTGGGGGGAGGGAGGGTACGCAGTATTTT. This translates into CASGGREGTQYF.

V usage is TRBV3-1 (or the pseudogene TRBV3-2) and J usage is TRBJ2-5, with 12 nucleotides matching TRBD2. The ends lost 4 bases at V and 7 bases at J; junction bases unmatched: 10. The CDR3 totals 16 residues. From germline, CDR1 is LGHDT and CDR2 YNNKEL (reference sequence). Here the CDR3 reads CASSPTSGGIRGTQYF. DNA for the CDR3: TGTGCCAGCAGCCCGACTAGCGGGGGAATTCGTGGGACCCAGTACTTC.

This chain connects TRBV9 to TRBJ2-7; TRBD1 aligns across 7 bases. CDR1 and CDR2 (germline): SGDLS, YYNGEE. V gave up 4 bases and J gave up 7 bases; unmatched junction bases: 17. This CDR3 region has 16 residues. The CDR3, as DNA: TGTGCCAGCAGCCCCGGAGGTTCAGGGGGTCCCTCTGAGCAGTACTTC. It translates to CASSPGGSGGPSEQYF.

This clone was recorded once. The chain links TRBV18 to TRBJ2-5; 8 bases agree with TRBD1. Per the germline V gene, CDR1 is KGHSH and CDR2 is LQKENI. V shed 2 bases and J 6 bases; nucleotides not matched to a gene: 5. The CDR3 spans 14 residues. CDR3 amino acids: CASSPLQGGKTQYF. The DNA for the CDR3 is TGTGCCAGCTCACCATTACAGGGGGGAAAGACCCAGTACTTC.

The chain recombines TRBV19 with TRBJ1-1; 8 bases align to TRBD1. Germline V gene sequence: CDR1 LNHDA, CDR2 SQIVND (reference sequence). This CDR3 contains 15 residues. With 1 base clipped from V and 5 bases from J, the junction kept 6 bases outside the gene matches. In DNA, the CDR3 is TGTGCCAGTAGTATAGCTACAGGGGGATCTACTGAAGCTTTCTTT. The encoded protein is CASSIATGGSTEAFF.

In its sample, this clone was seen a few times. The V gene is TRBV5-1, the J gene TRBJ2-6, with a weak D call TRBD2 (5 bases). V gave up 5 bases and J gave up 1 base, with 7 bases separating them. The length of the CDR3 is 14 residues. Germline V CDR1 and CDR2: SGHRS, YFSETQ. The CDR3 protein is CASSRESGANVLTF. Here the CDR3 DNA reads TGCGCCAGCAGTAGGGAGTCTGGGGCCAACGTCCTGACTTTC.

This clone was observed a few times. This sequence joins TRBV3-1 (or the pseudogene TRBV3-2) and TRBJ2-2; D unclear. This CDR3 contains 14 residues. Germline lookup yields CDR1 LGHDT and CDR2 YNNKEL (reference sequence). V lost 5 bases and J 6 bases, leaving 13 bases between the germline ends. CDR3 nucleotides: TGTGCCAGCAGCGTGGGCACACCGGCCGGGGAGCTGTTTTTT. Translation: CASSVGTPAGELFF.

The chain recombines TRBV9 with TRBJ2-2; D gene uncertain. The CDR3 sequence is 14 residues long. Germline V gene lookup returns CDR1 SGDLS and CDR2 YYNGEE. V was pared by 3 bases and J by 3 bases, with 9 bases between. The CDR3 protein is CASSERTDTGELFF. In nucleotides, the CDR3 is TGTGCCAGCAGCGAGCGAACGGACACCGGGGAGCTGTTTTTT.

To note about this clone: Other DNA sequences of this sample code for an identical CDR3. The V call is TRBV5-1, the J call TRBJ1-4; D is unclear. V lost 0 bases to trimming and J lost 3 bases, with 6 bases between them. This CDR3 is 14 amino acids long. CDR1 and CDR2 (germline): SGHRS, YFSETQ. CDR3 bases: TGCGCCAGCAGCTTGGGGGCACCTAATGAAAAACTGTTTTTT. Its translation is CASSLGAPNEKLFF.

The CDR3 DNA sequence: TGTGCCAGCAGTTGGGATGGACAGTATAATTCACCCCTCCACTTT. Protein: CASSWDGQYNSPLHF. The gene calls are TRBV6-2 or TRBV6-3 and TRBJ1-6; a possible D gene is TRBD1 (6 bases). Between the trimmed V and J ends, which lost 4 bases and 4 bases, there was a span of 11 bases. Germline loops: CDR1 MNHEY, CDR2 SVGEGT. This CDR3 region has 15 residues.

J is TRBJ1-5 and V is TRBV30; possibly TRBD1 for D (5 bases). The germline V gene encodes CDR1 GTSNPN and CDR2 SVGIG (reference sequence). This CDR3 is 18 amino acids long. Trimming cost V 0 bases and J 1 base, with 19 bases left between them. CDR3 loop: CAWSVGRGRSASNQPQHF. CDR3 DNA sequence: TGTGCCTGGAGTGTAGGTCGGGGGAGATCGGCAAGCAATCAGCCCCAGCATTTT.

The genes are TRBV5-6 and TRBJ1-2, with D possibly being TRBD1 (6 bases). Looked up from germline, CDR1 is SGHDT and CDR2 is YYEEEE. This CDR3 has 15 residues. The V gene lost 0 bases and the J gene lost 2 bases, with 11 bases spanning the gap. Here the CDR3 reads CASSLDFQGNYGYTF. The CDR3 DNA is TGTGCCAGCAGCTTGGATTTTCAGGGGAACTATGGCTACACCTTC. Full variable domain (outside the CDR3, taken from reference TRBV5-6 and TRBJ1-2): DAGVTQSPTHLIKTRGQQVTLRCSPKSGHDTVSWYQQALGQGPQFIFQYYEEEERQRGNFPDRFSGHQFPNYSSELNVNALLLGDSALYLCASSLDFQGNYGYTFGSGTRLTVV.

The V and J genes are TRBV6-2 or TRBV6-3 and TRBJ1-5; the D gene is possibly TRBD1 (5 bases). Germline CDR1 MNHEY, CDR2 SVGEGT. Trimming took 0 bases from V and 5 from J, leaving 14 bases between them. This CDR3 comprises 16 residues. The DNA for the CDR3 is TGTGCCAGCAGTTACTCCCTATCAGGGCCCGATCAGCCCCAGCATTTT. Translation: CASSYSLSGPDQPQHF.

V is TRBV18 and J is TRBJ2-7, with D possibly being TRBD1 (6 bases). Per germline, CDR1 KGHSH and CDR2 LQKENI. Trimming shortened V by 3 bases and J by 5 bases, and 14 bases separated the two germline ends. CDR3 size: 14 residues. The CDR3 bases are TGTGCCAGCTCACCTCCCACAGGGAGCAACGAGCAGTACTTC. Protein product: CASSPPTGSNEQYF.